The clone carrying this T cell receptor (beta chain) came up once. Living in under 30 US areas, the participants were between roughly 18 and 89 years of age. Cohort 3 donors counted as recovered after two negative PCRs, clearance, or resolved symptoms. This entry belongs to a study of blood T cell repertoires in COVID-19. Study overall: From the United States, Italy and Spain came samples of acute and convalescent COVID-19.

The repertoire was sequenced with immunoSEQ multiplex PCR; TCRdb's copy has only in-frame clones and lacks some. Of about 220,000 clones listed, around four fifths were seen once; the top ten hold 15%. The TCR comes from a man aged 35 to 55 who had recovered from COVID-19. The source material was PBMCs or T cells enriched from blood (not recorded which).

The CDR3 spells CASSPPSWLAARNTGELFF. DNA for the CDR3: TGTGCCAGCAGCCCCCCAAGCTGGCTAGCGGCGAGGAACACCGGGGAGCTGTTTTTT. The V gene is TRBV7-9, the J gene TRBJ2-2, with TRBD2 identical over 7 bases. CDR3 size: 19 residues. The J segment lost 1 base and the V segment lost 5 bases, leaving 16 bases of the junction unmatched. Germline CDR1 reads SEHNR; CDR2 reads FQNEAQ (reference sequence).